Presented here are 19 T cell receptor beta chains from one specimen sequenced in a study of CD8+CD57+ T cells in acquired aplastic anemia. TCR beta VDJ combinations and CDR3 sequences were profiled from genomic DNA. TCRdb redid the calling of the reads with MiXCR, one entry per CDR3 protein. Among some 82,000 distinct CDR3 sequences listed, about half were seen once. The sequenced sample consisted of sorted CD4+, CD8+, or CD8+CD57+ T cells (not recorded which) from PBMCs. The source of these receptors is a human donor in good health, serving as a control.

The chain carries TRBV10-3 and TRBJ2-7; no reliable D call. The ends were cut back, 5 bases at V and 0 bases at J, with 11 bases in the middle. CDR1 and CDR2 from the germline V gene are ENHRY and SYGVKD. The CDR3 covers 14 residues. CDR3 nucleotide sequence: TGTGCCATCAGTACCGAGACCCTCTCCTACGAGCAGTACTTC. Translated: CAISTETLSYEQYF.

The rearrangement uses TRBV29-1 and TRBJ2-7; D tentatively fits TRBD1 or TRBD2 (6 bases each). CDR3 length equals 13 residues. Germline V CDR1 and CDR2: SQVTM, ANQGSEA. Trimming stripped 6 bases from V and 6 bases from J, with 18 bases between. The CDR3 is CSVEGVGTREQYF. CDR3 in DNA: TGCAGCGTAGAGGGGGTAGGGACTCGCGAGCAGTACTTC.

This clonotype has a handful of counts. The chain uses TRBV10-2 and TRBJ1-2; tentatively, D is TRBD1 (5 bases). Trimming stripped 8 bases from V and 4 bases from J, with 23 bases between. The CDR3 is 16 residues long. CDR1 and CDR2 from the germline V gene are WSHSY and SAAADI. The CDR3 DNA is TGCGCCAGCGGGCGGCAGGGAGGTATAAGCGGCTATGGCTACACCTTC. Its protein product is CASGRQGGISGYGYTF.

This chain connects TRBV2 to TRBJ2-7; 10 nucleotides match TRBD1. Germline-derived CDR1 and CDR2 are SNHLY and FYNNEI. The V gene end was trimmed by 4 bases and the J gene end by 5 bases; junction bases not matched to a gene: 5. The CDR3 is 14 amino acids. The chain's CDR3 is CASSGGTGVHEQYF. The CDR3 coding sequence is TGTGCCAGCAGTGGCGGGACAGGGGTCCACGAGCAGTACTTC.

The chain joins TRBV10-3 to TRBJ2-5, with 7 bases lining up with TRBD1. The CDR3 runs 16 residues. V lost 6 bases, J lost 1 base, and 11 bases stayed unmatched. Looked up from germline, CDR1 is ENHRY and CDR2 is SYGVKD. CDR3 sequence reads: CAISIDRALFQETQYF. The CDR3 nucleotides read TGTGCCATCAGCATAGACAGGGCCCTGTTCCAAGAGACCCAGTACTTC.

The CDR3 reads CASSEQGNSPLHF. The CDR3 DNA reads as TGCGCCAGCAGTGAGCAGGGAAATTCACCCCTCCACTTT. The rearrangement joins TRBV10-1 to TRBJ1-6; D perhaps matches TRBD1 (5 bases). Trimming removed 2 bases from V and 7 bases from J, with 6 bases in between. The V gene's germline CDR1 is WNHNN and CDR2 SYGVQD (reference sequence). The CDR3 length is 13 residues.

The chain has TRBV25-1 and TRBJ2-7; the match to TRBD1 covers 10 bases. The CDR3 has 12 residues. Germline V gives CDR1 MGHDK, CDR2 SYGVNS. The V gene end was trimmed by 7 bases and the J gene end by 7 bases; junction bases not matched to a gene: 4. CDR3 loop: CASKGTGVEQYF. The CDR3 bases are TGTGCCAGCAAAGGGACAGGGGTTGAGCAGTACTTC.

This clonotype has only a few counts. The rearrangement uses TRBV15 and TRBJ2-7; D unresolved. This CDR3 is 12 amino acids long. Germline V CDR1 and CDR2: LNHNV, YYDKDF (reference sequence). V lost 0 bases to trimming and J lost 5 bases, with 5 bases between them. As DNA, the CDR3 is TGTGCCACCAGCAGAGATCAGGACGAGCAGTACTTC. Protein product: CATSRDQDEQYF.

This clonotype was picked up a small number of times. The chain joins TRBV15 to TRBJ2-5; 10 bases match TRBD1. The better agreement between TRBJ2-1 and the DNA end casts doubt on the J call. Germline assignment: CDR1 LNHNV and CDR2 YYDKDF (reference sequence). This CDR3 comprises 17 residues. CDR3 sequence: CATSRVRDRGPYNEQFF. Here the CDR3 DNA reads TGTGCCACCAGCAGAGTAAGGGACAGGGGACCTTACAATGAGCAGTTCTTC.

Details on this clonotype: This may be a read error, as it is one base from a much larger clone. The V and J genes are TRBV12-3 or TRBV12-4 and TRBJ1-2, with D possibly being TRBD1 (5 bases). The CDR3 runs 13 residues. The CDR3 loop is CASSEADIYGCTF. The CDR3 coding sequence is TGTGCCAGCAGTGAAGCGGACATCTATGGCTGCACCTTC.

The chain combines TRBV11-1 with TRBJ2-7; D may be TRBD1 or TRBD2 (5 bases each). V dropped 2 bases and J dropped 5 bases, with 16 bases sitting between them. The CDR3 is 15 amino acids. Germline loops: CDR1 SGHAT, CDR2 FQDESV (reference sequence). The CDR3 protein is CASSLKGDGLDEQYF. CDR3 DNA: TGTGCCAGCAGCTTAAAAGGGGACGGGCTGGACGAGCAGTACTTC.

Ten or more counts support this clonotype. This chain connects TRBV15 to TRBJ2-1; D is undetermined. The germline V gene has CDR1 LNHNV and CDR2 YYDKDF (reference sequence). The CDR3 has 12 amino acids. The V gene lost 0 bases and the J gene lost 7 bases, with 4 bases spanning the gap. CDR3: CATSREGNEQFF. CDR3 bases: TGTGCCACCAGCAGAGAAGGGAATGAGCAGTTCTTC.

The chain employs TRBV4-2 and TRBJ2-2; 7 nucleotides match TRBD2. This CDR3 has 18 amino acids. Trimming cost V 1 base and J 7 bases; bases outside gene matches: 15. CDR1 is LGHNA and CDR2 is YNFKEQ in the germline V gene. The CDR3 nucleotides read TGTGCCAGCAGCCAAGTTAGGAAGTCTAGCGGAGTGGGCGGGGAGCTGTTTTTT. It specifies CASSQVRKSSGVGGELFF.

This clonotype was found a few times. The junction differs from germline at one of its ends, possibly a read error. V and J are TRBV2 and TRBJ1-1; D unclear. This CDR3 spans 16 amino acids. Germline lookup yields CDR1 SNHLY and CDR2 FYNNEI. The CDR3 DNA follows: TGTGCCAGCAGCTTTATCCGGGTAACTACGAACACTGAAGCTCTCTTT. Encoded protein: CASSFIRVTTNTEALF.

This clonotype was found many times. One end of the junction is discordant with germline, which a read error may explain. The J gene is TRBJ2-3, the V gene TRBV25-1; a possible D gene is TRBD2 (6 bases). CDR1 MGHDK and CDR2 SYGVNS come from the germline V gene. The CDR3 has 20 residues. DNA of the CDR3: TGCGCCAGCAGTGGCTCCCGGGCAGCGGGCATGGGCGATGGCACAGATACGCAGTATTTT. It encodes CASSGSRAAGMGDGTDTQYF.

On this clonotype: Since a much larger clone is just one base distant, this may be a read error. The CDR3 loop reads CASSDPLAGYNEQYF. Here the CDR3 DNA reads TGTGCCAGCAGCGACCCTCTAGCGGGCTACAATGAGCAGTACTTC. The V and J genes are TRBV9 and TRBJ2-7; 8 nucleotides align to TRBD2. The CDR3 consists of 15 residues. The junction had 12 bases not matched to a gene; V was cut back by 3 bases and J by 7 bases. The V gene's germline CDR1 is SGDLS and CDR2 YYNGEE.

This clonotype appeared a few times. The CDR3 bases are TGCAGCGTTGAAGACCGGGGGACAAATGAAAAACTGTTTTTT. This gives the protein CSVEDRGTNEKLFF. The rearrangement joins TRBV29-1 to TRBJ1-4; D perhaps matches TRBD1 (6 bases). The CDR3 is 14 amino acids. Germline V gives CDR1 SQVTM, CDR2 ANQGSEA. V was shortened by 0 bases and J by 5 bases, with 10 bases between the two germline ends.

The table lists this clonotype with many counts. V gene TRBV9 combines with J gene TRBJ2-5; TRBD2 matches 8 bases. Trimming took 0 bases from V and 5 from J; bases not matched to a gene: 6. The V gene's germline CDR1 is SGDLS and CDR2 YYNGEE. The CDR3 totals 15 residues. CDR3: CASSVEAGELETQYF. The CDR3 bases are TGTGCCAGCAGCGTAGAAGCGGGGGAGCTTGAGACCCAGTACTTC.

This clonotype was recorded at least ten times. The V and J genes are TRBV19 and TRBJ1-1; a weak D match, TRBD1 (5 bases). CDR1 and CDR2 (germline): LNHDA, SQIVND (reference sequence). V was clipped by 6 bases and J by 4 bases, with 15 bases between them. The CDR3 extends over 14 amino acids. The CDR3 region is CASSHPGAGTEAFF. The CDR3 DNA reads TGTGCCAGTAGCCACCCCGGGGCCGGCACTGAAGCTTTCTTT. The variable domain in full, completed from reference TRBV19 and TRBJ1-1, reads DGGITQSPKYLFRKEGQNVTLSCEQNLNHDAMYWYRQDPGQGLRLIYYSQIVNDFQKGDIAEGYSVSREKKESFPLTVTSAQKNPTAFYLCASSHPGAGTEAFFGQGTRLTVV.